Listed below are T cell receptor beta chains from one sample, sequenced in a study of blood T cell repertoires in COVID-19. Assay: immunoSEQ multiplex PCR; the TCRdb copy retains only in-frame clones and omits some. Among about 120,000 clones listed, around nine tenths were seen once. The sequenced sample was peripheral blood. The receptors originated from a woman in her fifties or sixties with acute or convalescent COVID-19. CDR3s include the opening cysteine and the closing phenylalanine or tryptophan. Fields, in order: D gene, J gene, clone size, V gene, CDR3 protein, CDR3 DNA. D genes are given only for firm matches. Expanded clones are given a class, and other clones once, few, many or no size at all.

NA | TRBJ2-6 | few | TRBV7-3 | CASSLYGSSGANVLTF | TGTGCCAGCAGCTTATATGGCTCCTCTGGGGCCAACGTCCTGACTTTC
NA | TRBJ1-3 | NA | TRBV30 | CAWSVTRRDTIYF | TGTGCCTGGAGTGTAACTCGACGGGACACCATATATTTT
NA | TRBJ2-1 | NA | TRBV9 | CASSFLGLLEFF | TGTGCCAGCAGCTTCTTGGGGCTCCTGGAGTTCTTC
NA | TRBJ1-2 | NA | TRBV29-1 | CSVRRDGYTF | TGCAGCGTTCGCAGGGATGGCTACACCTTC
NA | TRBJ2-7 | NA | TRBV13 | CASSLVPSSYEQYF | TGTGCCAGCAGCTTAGTTCCGAGCTCCTACGAGCAGTACTTC
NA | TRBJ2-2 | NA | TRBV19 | CASSLGANTGELFF | TGTGCCAGTAGTCTCGGAGCGAACACCGGGGAGCTGTTTTTT
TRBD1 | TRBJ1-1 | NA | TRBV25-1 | CASSPGTATSNTEAFF | TGTGCCAGCAGTCCCGGGACAGCTACTTCGAACACTGAAGCTTTCTTT
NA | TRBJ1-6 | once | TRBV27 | CASSLFVESPLHF | TGTGCCAGCAGTTTATTTGTAGAATCACCCCTCCACTTT
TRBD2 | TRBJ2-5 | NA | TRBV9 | CASTPAGGQETQYF | TGTGCCAGCACCCCAGCGGGGGGGCAAGAGACCCAGTACTTC
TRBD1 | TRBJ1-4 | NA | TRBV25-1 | CASSDPGQGSTDNEKLFF | TGTGCCAGCAGTGATCCTGGACAGGGTAGTACGGATAATGAAAAACTGTTTTTT
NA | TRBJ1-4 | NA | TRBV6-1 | CASSEWYSNEKLFF | TGTGCCAGCAGTGAATGGTACAGTAATGAAAAACTGTTTTTT
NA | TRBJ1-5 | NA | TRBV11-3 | CASSLDSNQPQHF | TGTGCCAGCAGCTTAGATTCAAATCAGCCCCAGCATTTT
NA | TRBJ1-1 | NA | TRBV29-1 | CSVEFTGHPNTEAFF | TGCAGCGTTGAATTCACCGGACATCCGAACACTGAAGCTTTCTTT
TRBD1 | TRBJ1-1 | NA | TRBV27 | CASSSGGQGRTEAFF | TGTGCCAGCAGTTCCGGCGGACAGGGAAGAACTGAAGCTTTCTTT
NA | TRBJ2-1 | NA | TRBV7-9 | CASSLAGEDYNEQFF | TGTGCCAGCAGCTTAGCGGGAGAGGACTACAATGAGCAGTTCTTC
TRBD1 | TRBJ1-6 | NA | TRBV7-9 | CASSSDRGYNSPLHF | TGTGCCAGCAGCTCGGACAGGGGCTATAATTCACCCCTCCACTTT
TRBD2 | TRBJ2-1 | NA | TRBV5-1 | CASRIPSGGASEQFF | TGCGCCAGCAGAATTCCAAGCGGGGGGGCTTCTGAGCAGTTCTTC
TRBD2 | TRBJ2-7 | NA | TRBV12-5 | CAREGPSYEQYF | TGTGCGCGGGAGGGCCCCTCCTACGAGCAGTACTTC
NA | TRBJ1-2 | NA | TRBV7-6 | CASSLGYRDNPVANYGYTF | TGTGCCAGCAGCTTAGGATACAGGGATAACCCTGTAGCTAACTATGGCTACACCTTC
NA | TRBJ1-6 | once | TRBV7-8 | CASSLAGGAIDNSPLHF | TGTGCCAGCAGCTTAGCGGGGGGGGCAATTGATAATTCACCCCTCCACTTT
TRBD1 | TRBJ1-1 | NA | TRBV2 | CASTIDRAAFF | TGTGCCAGCACCATCGACAGGGCTGCTTTCTTT
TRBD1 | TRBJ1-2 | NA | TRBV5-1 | CASSPDRRGYTF | TGCGCCAGCAGCCCGGACAGGCGAGGCTACACCTTC
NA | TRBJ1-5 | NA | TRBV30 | CAWGPGSNNQPQHF | TGTGCCTGGGGGCCGGGATCTAACAATCAGCCCCAGCATTTT
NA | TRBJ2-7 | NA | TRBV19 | CASSIRGGTYEQYF | TGTGCCAGTAGTATACGCGGGGGCACCTACGAGCAGTACTTC
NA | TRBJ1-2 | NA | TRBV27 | CASSSKPQGDYGYTF | TGTGCCAGCAGTAGTAAGCCTCAGGGTGACTATGGCTACACCTTC
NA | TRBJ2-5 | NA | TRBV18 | CASSPRKETQYF | TGTGCCAGCTCACCGCGGAAAGAGACCCAGTACTTC
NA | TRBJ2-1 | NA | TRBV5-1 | CASSFRIDGIEQFF | TGCGCCAGCAGCTTCCGAATCGATGGCATTGAGCAGTTCTTC
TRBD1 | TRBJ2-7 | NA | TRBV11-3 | CASSLGGDRVFEQYF | TGTGCCAGCAGCTTAGGGGGTGACAGGGTTTTCGAGCAGTACTTC
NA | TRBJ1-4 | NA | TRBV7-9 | CASSFMAGLGTNEKLFF | TGTGCCAGCAGCTTTATGGCAGGGTTGGGAACTAATGAAAAACTGTTTTTT
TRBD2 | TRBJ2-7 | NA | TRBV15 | CATSAPSGVCEQYF | TGTGCCACCAGCGCTCCCAGCGGGGTCTGCGAGCAGTACTTC
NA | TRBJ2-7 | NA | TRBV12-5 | CASGLETYEQYF | TGTGCTAGTGGTTTGGAAACATACGAGCAGTACTTC
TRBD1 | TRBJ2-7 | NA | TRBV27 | CASSLTGANWYEQYF | TGTGCCAGTTCCCTTACAGGGGCCAATTGGTACGAGCAGTACTTC
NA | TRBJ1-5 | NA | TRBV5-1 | CASSTGTSSNQPQHF | TGCGCCAGCAGCACCGGGACATCTAGCAATCAGCCCCAGCATTTT
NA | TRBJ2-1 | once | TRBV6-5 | CASSYGPGTYNEQFF | TGTGCCAGCAGTTACGGGCCAGGGACCTACAATGAGCAGTTCTTC
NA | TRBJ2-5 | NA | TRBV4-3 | CASSQGGATETQYF | TGCGCCAGCAGCCAAGGTGGGGCCACAGAGACCCAGTACTTC
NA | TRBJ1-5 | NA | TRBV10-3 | CAISESGGQPQHF | TGTGCCATCAGTGAGTCAGGGGGTCAGCCCCAGCATTTT
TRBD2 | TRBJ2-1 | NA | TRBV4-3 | CASSQDFGTSGYSEQFF | TGCGCCAGCAGCCAAGATTTTGGGACTAGCGGGTATAGTGAGCAGTTCTTC
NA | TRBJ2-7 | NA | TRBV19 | CASSPPAGLNEQYF | TGTGCCAGTAGCCCCCCGGCGGGATTAAACGAGCAGTACTTC
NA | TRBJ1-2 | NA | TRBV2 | CASEGTQSYGYTF | TGTGCCAGCGAGGGGACACAGTCCTATGGCTACACCTTC
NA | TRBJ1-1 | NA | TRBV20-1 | CSAGENGEAFF | TGCAGTGCTGGGGAGAATGGTGAGGCTTTCTTT
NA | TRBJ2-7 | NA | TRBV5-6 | CASSLFSPPGEQYF | TGTGCCAGCAGCTTGTTTTCACCTCCCGGCGAGCAGTACTTC
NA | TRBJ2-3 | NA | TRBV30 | CASSIGSKSDTQYF | TGTGCCTCATCAATCGGGAGCAAGTCAGATACGCAGTATTTT
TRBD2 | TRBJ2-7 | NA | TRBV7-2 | CASSSRLAVYEQYF | TGTGCCAGCAGCTCCCGACTAGCGGTCTACGAGCAGTACTTC
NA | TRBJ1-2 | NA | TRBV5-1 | CASSLEGGSRGYTF | TGCGCCAGCAGCTTGGAAGGGGGTTCTCGTGGCTACACCTTC
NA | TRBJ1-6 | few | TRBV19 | CASSIDSHNSPLHF | TGTGCCAGTAGTATTGACAGCCATAATTCACCCCTCCACTTT
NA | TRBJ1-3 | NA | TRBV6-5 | CASSSSGDTIYF | TGTGCCAGCAGTTCCTCGGGAGACACCATATATTTT
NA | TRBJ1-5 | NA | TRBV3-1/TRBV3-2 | CASSQGRGWGNQPQHF | TGTGCCAGCAGCCAAGGCCGGGGTTGGGGCAATCAGCCCCAGCATTTT
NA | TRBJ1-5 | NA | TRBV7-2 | CAAGVDQPQHF | TGTGCCGCGGGGGTGGATCAGCCCCAGCATTTT
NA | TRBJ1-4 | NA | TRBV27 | CASSSQGGEKLFF | TGTGCCAGCAGTTCACAGGGCGGGGAAAAACTGTTTTTT
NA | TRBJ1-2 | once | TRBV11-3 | CASSLEVRVGYTF | TGTGCCAGCAGCTTAGAGGTCCGCGTGGGCTACACCTTC
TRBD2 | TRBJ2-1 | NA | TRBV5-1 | CASRPGLAGNNEQFF | TGCGCCAGCAGACCCGGACTAGCGGGAAACAATGAGCAGTTCTTC
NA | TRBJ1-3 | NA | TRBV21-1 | CASSTREGGVTIYF | TGTGCCAGCAGCACCCGGGAGGGGGGGGTCACCATATATTTT
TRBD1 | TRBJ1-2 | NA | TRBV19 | CASEKLQGARYGYTF | TGTGCCAGTGAGAAACTACAGGGGGCGCGCTATGGCTACACCTTC
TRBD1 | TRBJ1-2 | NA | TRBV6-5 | CASRVGGGDGYTF | TGTGCCAGCAGAGTAGGAGGGGGCGATGGCTACACCTTC
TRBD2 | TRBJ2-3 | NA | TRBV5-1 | CASSFRSWAGGPTDTQYF | TGCGCCAGCAGCTTCAGGTCGTGGGCGGGAGGCCCCACAGATACGCAGTATTTT